This TCR beta chain was captured by sequencing in a study of PD-1 blockade in classical Hodgkin lymphoma (dated by TCRdb to the early 2020s). About the study as a whole: Nivolumab dosing was 3 mg/kg intravenously every 2 weeks, continuing until either disease progression or unacceptable toxicity. The study used TCR beta sequencing and CyTOF to define a peripheral blood immune signature of response to PD-1 blockade in classical Hodgkin lymphoma.

Read against the paper, the sample's time point label means: cycle 4 day 1 (C4D1), after 6 weeks of nivolumab. Every trial patient had relapsed after autologous stem cell transplantation, and cohorts A, B and C differed in prior brentuximab vedotin exposure. A Miltenyi CD4+ T cell isolation kit was used for magnetic negative selection to purify CD4+ T cells from thawed PBMCs. The trial cohort included fewer than 60 patients with relapsed/refractory classical Hodgkin lymphoma, and each patient had a best overall response of complete response, partial response or progressive disease. Single-agent nivolumab was administered to trial patients in the multi-cohort phase II CheckMate 205 trial. An independent review committee assessed best overall response by applying the 2007 International Working Group response criteria. PBMCs from the trial were collected at three points: immediately before nivolumab initiation (C1D1), and during therapy at cycle 2 day 1 and cycle 4 day 1. Peripheral blood was collected in 8 mL Vacutainer Cell Preparation Tubes, from which PBMCs were isolated by centrifugation and then cryopreserved. Purified CD4+ and CD8+ fractions were prepared only for cases where an additional PBMC sample was available. Magnetically labelled cells were removed on LS columns in a quadroMACS separator, and the flow-through was collected as the purified fraction.

What the study reported, not specific to this receptor: Diversity was lower in patients who began nivolumab less than 1 year after ASCT, so these patients were left out of later analyses to avoid confounding by immune reconstitution. The study covered only a single clinical trial cohort, and the causes of the repertoire differences, possibly disease activity or prior therapy, were still not defined. Newly diagnosed patients were reported to have lower baseline TCR diversity than healthy donors, and relapsed/refractory patients were reported to have lower baseline TCR diversity still. A significant rise by C4D1 was seen in CD4+ but not CD8+ TCR diversity (p=0.0027 vs p=0.16), with the rise being most apparent in complete responders (p=0.02). Among trial patients, those achieving complete response had baseline diversity similar to that of newly diagnosed patients, while diversity was significantly lower in partial responders and progressors.

To note about this clone: This clone's antigen is unknown. Nothing much larger sits one base from this clone, and base qualities are not available.

CDR1 SGHNT and CDR2 YYREEE are derived from the germline V gene (reference sequence). Relative to germline, V is 0 bases shorter and J is 4 bases shorter, with 4 bases between their ends. The CDR3 covers 12 residues, taking in both the cysteine and the phenylalanine. The kept DNA is CDR3 alone, 36 bases in frame from the first base. The Qiagen DNeasy kit was used to extract genomic DNA from unsorted PBMCs and from the negatively selected CD4+ and CD8+ fractions. Amplification of TCR beta CDR3 regions was done by immunoSEQ multiplex PCR with primers that anneal to V and J segments. A synthetic immune receptor repertoire was used to minimize amplification bias, and any remaining bias was removed computationally after sequencing. The authors' analysis ran thus. Repertoire diversity was quantified as the Shannon entropy index using custom Python scripts. Unsorted, CD4+ and CD8+ repertoires were analyzed separately, except in combined analyses where CD4+ and CD8+ sequences were merged in silico. A clone counted as expanded when the clone's frequency after treatment rose at least 2-fold relative to C1D1, and clones undetected at baseline were given a pseudocount of 0.5. Singleton clones were defined as clones with 0 or 1 copy at C1D1, and non-singleton clones were defined as clones with 2 or more copies. Clones expanded in unsorted samples were assigned a CD4+, CD8+ or unknown annotation through matching of protein sequences in sorted samples from the same patient. Diversity changes from C1D1 to C4D1 were tested in paired samples using Wilcoxon tests. Here the immuneACCESS table is served through TCRdb, limited to in-frame sequences with V and J called. Missing clones are a known gap in these copies; in checked studies unresolved V genes cover under half, and the rest lacks a known reason. V and J calls and clone size follow that table, whereas D and trimming were derived from the DNA. A total of about 28,000 clones appear in this sample, roughly 80% of them only once. The ten largest clones add up to approximately 0.62% of the sample.

The sequencing here drew on CD4+ T cells from blood, taken before the fourth cycle of nivolumab. This TCR derives from a human donor with classical Hodgkin lymphoma. Rearrangement joined TRBV5-4 to TRBJ1-1; no D gene call is confident. The nucleotide sequence reads TGTGCCAGCAGCTTGGGGCGCACTGAAGCTTTCTTT. Its protein reads: CASSLGRTEAFF.